The 30 T cell receptor beta chains below all came from one sample that was sequenced in a study of T cell repertoires in cytomegalovirus infection. In TCRdb, the reads were re-called with MiXCR into one record per CDR3 protein. Of some 680,000 distinct CDR3 sequences in the sample, 35% to 45% were seen once. Sequenced: PBMCs. Receptors originate from a human donor in good health (CMV status not recorded). Some clones in this sample may be carry-over from other donors' samples.

The chain couples TRBV28 to TRBJ2-5; no definite D call. The CDR3 covers 13 residues. Germline values: CDR1 MDHEN, CDR2 SYDVKM. V gave up 6 bases and J gave up 2 bases, with 10 bases separating them. CDR3 amino acids: CASSRIAQETQYF. For the CDR3, the DNA is TGTGCCAGCAGCCGCATTGCTCAAGAGACCCAGTACTTC.

The J gene is TRBJ2-3, the V gene TRBV20-1, with D uncertain. The V end lost 0 bases, the J end lost 8 bases, and 9 bases lay between the germline ends. CDR1 is DFQATT, CDR2 SNEGSKA, per germline (reference sequence). The length of the CDR3 is 12 residues. This CDR3 reads CSARDTWTTQYF. As DNA, the CDR3 is TGCAGTGCTAGAGACACCTGGACTACGCAGTATTTT.

This clonotype occurred a few times. V gene TRBV6-2 or TRBV6-3 combines with J gene TRBJ2-2; D ambiguous. Trimming cost V 0 bases and J 9 bases, with 11 bases left between them. In germline, CDR1 is MNHEY, CDR2 SVGEGT. The CDR3 has 14 residues. The CDR3 DNA reads TGTGCCAGCAGTTACTCCTCTAGGTTTTGGGAGCTGTTTTTT. Its protein product is CASSYSSRFWELFF.

This clonotype was recorded at least ten times. The rearrangement uses TRBV7-2 and TRBJ1-1, with D perhaps matching TRBD1 (5 bases). The CDR3 has 13 amino acids. V lost 7 bases, J lost 9 bases, and 18 bases lay in between. Germline assignment: CDR1 SGHTA and CDR2 FQGNSA. This chain's CDR3 is CASTDFGGNKAFF. The CDR3 coding sequence is TGTGCCAGCACCGATTTCGGGGGGAATAAAGCTTTCTTT.

The rearrangement links TRBV19 to TRBJ1-1; D call uncertain. The germline V gene has CDR1 LNHDA and CDR2 SQIVND (reference sequence). This CDR3 has 13 residues. Trimming shortened V by 3 bases and J by 7 bases, and 12 bases separated the two germline ends. CDR3 in DNA: TGTGCCAGTAGTATCCCTCGGAGGGTTGAAGCTTTCTTT. It translates to CASSIPRRVEAFF.

This clonotype was recorded many times. This sequence joins TRBV7-2 and TRBJ2-7, with TRBD1 identical over 10 bases. The CDR3 loop spans 13 amino acids. The germline V gene encodes CDR1 SGHTA and CDR2 FQGNSA. V lost 5 bases, J lost 6 bases, and 4 bases stayed unmatched. DNA of the CDR3: TGTGCCAGCAGCGGGGACAGGGGAGTCGAGCAGTACTTC. It encodes CASSGDRGVEQYF.

This clonotype showed up just a few times. The gene calls are TRBV6-2 or TRBV6-3 and TRBJ2-1; 8 bases map to TRBD2. The CDR3 is 15 amino acids. V trimming: 2 bases; J trimming: 9 bases; junction bases outside the gene matches: 9. Germline V gene lookup returns CDR1 MNHEY and CDR2 SVGEGT. The CDR3 protein is CASSYGEREYSEQFF. The CDR3, as DNA: TGTGCCAGCAGTTACGGGGAGCGGGAGTATAGTGAGCAGTTCTTC.

This clonotype was seen many times. This chain links TRBV7-2 with TRBJ2-7, with D possibly TRBD1 on 5 matching bases. Trimming shortened V by 4 bases and J by 7 bases, and 14 bases separated the two germline ends. This CDR3 is 13 amino acids long. Germline CDR1 is SGHTA and CDR2 is FQGNSA. CDR3 sequence (DNA): TGTGCCAGCAGCTCGCATGAGACAGTTGAGCAGTACTTC. It codes for CASSSHETVEQYF.

The chain joins TRBV7-3 to TRBJ2-3, with 14 bases matching TRBD2. CDR1 is SGHTA, CDR2 FQGTGA, per germline. Germline trimming cut 5 bases from V and 0 bases from J; bases unmatched to any gene: 10. The CDR3 spans 19 residues. The CDR3 DNA follows: TGTGCCAGCAGCCCGACCGGACTAGCGGGGGGAATCAGCACAGATACGCAGTATTTT. Translated, it gives CASSPTGLAGGISTDTQYF.

This chain links TRBV27 with TRBJ1-2, with D possibly being TRBD1 (6 bases). This CDR3 has 16 amino acids. With 7 bases removed from V and 4 bases from J, the gap between germline ends came to 22 bases. The germline gives CDR1 MNHEY, CDR2 SMNVEV (reference sequence). The CDR3 DNA reads as TGTGCCAGCACTTCACGCTTTCAGGGGATTGCCTATGGCTACACCTTC. This gives the protein CASTSRFQGIAYGYTF.

This chain uses TRBV20-1 with TRBJ2-5; possible D gene TRBD2, 6 bases. CDR1 and CDR2 (germline): DFQATT, SNEGSKA (reference sequence). The CDR3 runs to 14 residues. Trimming took 7 bases from V and 0 from J, leaving 15 bases between them. The CDR3 protein is CSVPNRGNQETQYF. CDR3 bases: TGCAGTGTCCCCAATCGGGGGAACCAAGAGACCCAGTACTTC.

Only a few counts were recorded for this clonotype. The rearrangement uses TRBV12-3 or TRBV12-4 and TRBJ2-7, with D possibly TRBD2 on 5 matching bases. The CDR3 spans 14 residues. Deletions cut 3 bases from V and 6 bases from J, with 15 bases between. This CDR3 reads CASSFRRSRGEQYF. CDR3 DNA: TGTGCCAGCAGTTTTAGGCGGTCCCGGGGCGAGCAGTACTTC.

The CDR3 protein is CSARGSTNYGYTF. In nucleotides, the CDR3 is TGCAGTGCTAGGGGGTCTACGAACTATGGCTACACCTTC. The rearrangement uses TRBV20-1 and TRBJ1-2; D gene unclear. Germline V gene lookup returns CDR1 DFQATT and CDR2 SNEGSKA (reference sequence). Trimming took off 3 bases at V and 2 bases at J, with 10 bases between the two ends. This CDR3 has 13 amino acids.

This clonotype was counted between two and nine times. This chain links TRBV6-1 with TRBJ2-3; D possibly corresponds to TRBD2 (5 bases). Germline V gives CDR1 MNHNS, CDR2 SASEGT. Between the trimmed V and J ends, which lost 6 bases and 0 bases, there was a span of 13 bases. CDR3 length: 15 residues. In nucleotides, the CDR3 is TGTGCCAGCAGCCCCACTCTAGCTAGCACAGATACGCAGTATTTT. Encoded protein: CASSPTLASTDTQYF.

The chain employs TRBV11-2 and TRBJ2-1; 9 positions match TRBD2. CDR1 is SGHAT, CDR2 FQNNGV, per germline. This CDR3 comprises 19 residues. Trimming at V came to 6 bases and at J to 7 bases, leaving 22 bases not matched to a gene. The CDR3 DNA reads TGTGCCAGCAGGCCCATTAAGCTCCCGCGGGAGGGCCGGTGGAATGAGCAGTTCTTC. This codes for CASRPIKLPREGRWNEQFF.

This chain uses TRBV5-6 with TRBJ2-7, with TRBD2 identical over 8 bases. The CDR3 extends over 16 amino acids. V was pared by 1 base and J by 2 bases, with 8 bases of the junction left unmatched. CDR1 is SGHDT, CDR2 YYEEEE, per germline. The CDR3 region is CASSLLDGRAPYEQYF. The DNA for the CDR3 is TGTGCCAGCAGCTTGTTAGACGGGAGGGCCCCCTACGAGCAGTACTTC. The full variable domain, in which reference TRBV5-6 and TRBJ2-7 provide the parts outside the CDR3, is DAGVTQSPTHLIKTRGQQVTLRCSPKSGHDTVSWYQQALGQGPQFIFQYYEEEERQRGNFPDRFSGHQFPNYSSELNVNALLLGDSALYLCASSLLDGRAPYEQYFGPGTRLTVT.

V and J are TRBV12-3 or TRBV12-4 and TRBJ2-7, with D perhaps given as TRBD1 or TRBD2 (6 bases each). Between the trimmed V and J ends, which lost 5 bases and 6 bases, there was a span of 17 bases. The CDR3 contains 14 residues. CDR3 protein: CASSPSGALGEQYF. DNA of the CDR3: TGTGCCAGCAGTCCCTCGGGGGCGTTGGGCGAGCAGTACTTC.

Concerning this clonotype itself: One end of the junction does not line up with germline, which may come from a read error. The chain couples TRBV19 to TRBJ1-5, with D perhaps matching TRBD1 (6 bases). CDR3 size: 16 residues. Germline V gene sequence: CDR1 LNHDA, CDR2 SQIVND (reference sequence). The CDR3 loop reads CASIIDGTNLYQPQHF. The CDR3 DNA is TGTGCCAGTATTATAGACGGGACAAACCTTTATCAGCCCCAGCATTTT.

The V and J genes are TRBV27 and TRBJ1-2, with D unresolved. Germline loops: CDR1 MNHEY, CDR2 SMNVEV (reference sequence). V was shortened by 4 bases and J by 4 bases, with 7 bases between the two germline ends. The CDR3 sequence is 12 residues long. The CDR3 here is CASSSTIYGYTF. CDR3 bases: TGTGCCAGCAGTTCCACCATCTATGGCTACACCTTC.

Concerning this clonotype: The conserved closing phenylalanine or tryptophan is absent in this CDR3, likely reflecting a read error. The genes are TRBV11-2 and TRBJ1-1; perhaps TRBD1 as D (6 bases). CDR3 length equals 15 residues. The germline V and J ends were trimmed by 3 bases and 3 bases, with 14 bases remaining between them. CDR1 is SGHAT and CDR2 is FQNNGV in the germline V gene. DNA of the CDR3: TGTGCCAGCAGCTTCGTTACCAAGGGGGACACTGAAGCTTTCCTT. This codes for CASSFVTKGDTEAFL.

About this clonotype itself: This may arise from a read error, as a much more abundant clone is one base away. V usage is TRBV7-9 and J usage is TRBJ1-4; TRBD1 is a possible D gene (6 bases). CDR3 length equals 16 residues. Germline V gene lookup returns CDR1 SEHNR and CDR2 FQNEAQ (reference sequence). CDR3 in amino acids: CARSLIRAGVNEKLFF. CDR3 in DNA: TGTGCCCGCAGCTTGATTCGCGCAGGGGTAAATGAAAAACTGTTTTTT.

This rearrangement joins TRBV5-4 to TRBJ1-2; D call uncertain. The V and J ends lost 4 bases and 2 bases respectively, with 18 bases between them. The germline V gene has CDR1 SGHNT and CDR2 YYREEE (reference sequence). The length of the CDR3 is 16 residues. This CDR3 reads CASSPGGQPRNYGYTF. The CDR3, as DNA: TGTGCCAGCAGCCCCGGTGGGCAGCCGCGCAACTATGGCTACACCTTC.

In the case of this clonotype: One end of the junction varies from germline; a read error may be responsible. Here the CDR3 DNA reads TGTGACAGCAGTGATAACAGACTGAACACGGAAGCTGTTTTT. Residues: CDSSDNRLNTEAVF. This chain connects TRBV6-6 to TRBJ1-1; D is ambiguous. The CDR3 extends over 14 amino acids. CDR1 and CDR2 (germline): MNHNY, SVGAGI (reference sequence).

The rearrangement links TRBV15 to TRBJ1-2; D unclear. Germline values: CDR1 LNHNV, CDR2 YYDKDF (reference sequence). The CDR3 covers 14 residues. The ends were cut back, 0 bases at V and 2 bases at J, with 7 bases in the middle. The CDR3 loop reads CATSRDGENYGYTF. CDR3 DNA sequence: TGTGCCACCAGCAGAGATGGGGAAAACTATGGCTACACCTTC.

As DNA, the CDR3 is TGTGCCGCCTCCCCCGGGGGCGCGTCTGGAAACACCATATATTTT. Translating gives CAASPGGASGNTIYF. The gene calls are TRBV15 and TRBJ1-3; possible D gene TRBD1, 6 bases. Per germline, CDR1 LNHNV and CDR2 YYDKDF (reference sequence). The V gene lost 11 bases and the J gene lost 1 base, with 18 bases spanning the gap. This CDR3 is 15 amino acids long.

This clonotype came up many times. The rearrangement links TRBV27 to TRBJ2-5; either TRBD1 or TRBD2 may supply D (5 bases each). The length of the CDR3 is 13 residues. The V and J ends lost 4 bases and 4 bases respectively, with 10 bases between them. Germline V gene lookup returns CDR1 MNHEY and CDR2 SMNVEV (reference sequence). The CDR3 loop reads CASSWGLAETQYF. CDR3 sequence (DNA): TGTGCCAGCAGTTGGGGGTTGGCAGAGACCCAGTACTTC.

In this sample, this clonotype turned up a few times. CDR3 bases: TGTGCCAGCAGCTTAGATTGGGAAAGTGGGCAGTACTTC. Translated: CASSLDWESGQYF. The genes are TRBV11-2 and TRBJ2-7; no firm D call. This CDR3 comprises 13 residues. Germline assignment: CDR1 SGHAT and CDR2 FQNNGV. V lost 0 bases and J lost 9, with 12 bases in between.

The J gene is TRBJ2-7, the V gene TRBV28; D perhaps matches TRBD1 (5 bases). CDR3 length: 15 residues. Trimming took 8 bases from V and 3 from J, leaving 20 bases between them. The germline V gene encodes CDR1 MDHEN and CDR2 SYDVKM. CDR3 bases: TGTGCCAGCTCTCTAGGGGTGACAGAAAACTACGAGCAGTACTTC. Its protein is CASSLGVTENYEQYF. Full variable domain (rest looked up from reference TRBV28 and TRBJ2-7): DVKVTQSSRYLVKRTGEKVFLECVQDMDHENMFWYRQDPGLGLRLIYFSYDVKMKEKGDIPEGYSVSREKKERFSLILESASTNQTSMYLCASSLGVTENYEQYFGPGTRLTVT.

The V call is TRBV6-5, the J call TRBJ2-5; 10 nucleotides align to TRBD1. The CDR3 contains 18 residues. The V gene end was trimmed by 1 base and the J gene end by 1 base; junction bases not matched to a gene: 9. The germline CDR1 and CDR2 sequences are MNHEY and SVGAGI. CDR3 loop: CASSYLPPGTGVQETQYF. In DNA form, the CDR3 reads TGTGCCAGCAGTTACTTACCCCCCGGGACAGGGGTCCAAGAGACCCAGTACTTC.

The chain uses TRBV19 and TRBJ2-2; D is ambiguous. Germline V gene lookup returns CDR1 LNHDA and CDR2 SQIVND (reference sequence). The CDR3 sequence is 15 residues long. Trimming pared 3 bases from V and 5 bases from J, leaving 13 bases between. CDR3 loop: CASSMSATTTGELFF. The DNA of the CDR3 is TGTGCCAGTAGTATGTCTGCGACAACTACCGGGGAGCTGTTTTTT.